This TCR beta chain was identified during a study of Ad26.COV2.S vaccination and SARS-CoV-2 variants. Study details: Ad26.COV2.S given intramuscularly, once or twice 56 days apart. Study results and limitations: Placebo recipients had lower spike-specific TCR breadth than vaccine recipients. The breadth of spike-specific CD8+ and CD4+ T cell responses after vaccination was reportedly substantial.

Libraries were prepared by immunoSEQ multiplex PCR; TCRdb keeps only in-frame clonotypes and omits some of them. The sample holds 450,000 to 550,000 clones, 89% seen once. The V gene lost 3 bases and the J gene lost 0 bases, with 9 bases spanning the gap. Germline V lookup: CDR1 MDHEN, CDR2 SYDVKM. The CDR3 contains 15 residues. Turning to this clone: Its antigen is still unknown.

The treatment denotes: around 19 received Ad26.COV2.S at low or high dose, single or two shots; roughly 5 received placebo; per-sample allocation not given. The study sampled participants on day 63 after the first vaccine or placebo injection. Aged 18-55 years, donor was enrolled in Boston in about 2020. The chain joins TRBV28 to TRBJ2-4; tentatively, D is TRBD2 (6 bases). The receptor's source is a person between 18 and 60 years old who received the Ad26.COV2.S COVID-19 vaccine or a placebo. This specimen consisted of peripheral blood, obtained in a trial of Ad26.COV2.S vaccine versus placebo. The CDR3 sequence: CASSLRGLAKNIQYF. The DNA for the CDR3 is TGTGCCAGCAGTTTGCGGGGACTAGCCAAAAACATTCAGTACTTC.